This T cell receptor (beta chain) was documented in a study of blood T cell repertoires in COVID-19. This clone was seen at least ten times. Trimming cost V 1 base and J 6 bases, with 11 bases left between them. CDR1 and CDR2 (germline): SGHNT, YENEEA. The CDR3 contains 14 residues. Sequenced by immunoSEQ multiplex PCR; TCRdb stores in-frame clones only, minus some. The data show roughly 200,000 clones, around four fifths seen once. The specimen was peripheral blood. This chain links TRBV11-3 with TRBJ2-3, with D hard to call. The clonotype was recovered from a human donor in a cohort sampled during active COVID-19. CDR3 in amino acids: CASSLGQPSDTQYF. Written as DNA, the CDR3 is TGTGCCAGCAGCTTAGGACAACCCTCCGATACGCAGTATTTT.